The 19 T cell receptor beta chains below come from one sample, sequenced in a study of blood T cell repertoires in COVID-19. The method was immunoSEQ multiplex PCR; TCRdb's version includes in-frame clones alone and lacks a portion of them. Here the sample spans roughly 45,000 clones, about three quarters being singletons. Sequencing used peripheral blood. These receptors came from a woman in her 70s with acute or convalescent COVID-19.

This clone has just one count. The gene calls are TRBV7-9 and TRBJ1-2; 11 positions agree with TRBD1. Trimming at V came to 2 bases and at J to 3 bases, leaving 8 bases not matched to a gene. The CDR3 loop spans 17 amino acids. Germline CDR1 is SEHNR and CDR2 is FQNEAQ (reference sequence). The CDR3 DNA reads TGTGCCAGCAGCTTACCATTGGACAGGGGGCTGTACTATGGCTACACCTTC. Protein: CASSLPLDRGLYYGYTF. The variable domain in full, with the rest retrieved from reference TRBV7-9 and TRBJ1-2, is DTGVSQNPRHKITKRGQNVTFRCDPISEHNRLYWYRQTLGQGPEFLTYFQNEAQLEKSRLLSDRFSAERPKGSFSTLEIQRTEQGDSAMYLCASSLPLDRGLYYGYTFGSGTRLTVV.

The table lists this clone with a few counts. V usage is TRBV10-3 and J usage is TRBJ2-1; TRBD2 matches 7 bases. V was pared by 0 bases and J by 0 bases, with 2 bases of the junction left unmatched. Germline-derived CDR1 and CDR2 are ENHRY and SYGVKD. The CDR3 covers 16 residues. As DNA, the CDR3 is TGTGCCATCAGTGAGTCTGAGCGGGGCTCCTACAATGAGCAGTTCTTC. It specifies CAISESERGSYNEQFF.

V gene TRBV19 combines with J gene TRBJ1-6, with a tentative D call TRBD1 (5 bases). The V gene's germline CDR1 is LNHDA and CDR2 SQIVND (reference sequence). V was pared by 2 bases and J by 10 bases, with 12 bases between. The CDR3 extends over 14 amino acids. The DNA for the CDR3 is TGTGCCAGTAGTATATACCAGGGCGAGTCACCCCTCCACTTT. It specifies CASSIYQGESPLHF.

V usage is TRBV7-8 and J usage is TRBJ2-2; D perhaps matches TRBD1 (6 bases). The CDR3 consists of 15 residues. Per the germline V gene, CDR1 is SGHVS and CDR2 is FQNEAQ. The V end lost 1 base, the J end lost 3 bases, and 9 bases lay between the germline ends. The CDR3 DNA sequence: TGTGCCAGCAGCTTAGTCCCAGGGGACACCGGGGAGCTGTTTTTT. It translates to CASSLVPGDTGELFF.

CDR3 protein: CASSRTAQDTQYF. The DNA of the CDR3 is TGTGCCAGCAGTAGGACAGCTCAAGATACGCAGTATTTT. The chain combines TRBV28 with TRBJ2-3, with a tentative D call TRBD1 (6 bases). Germline V gene lookup returns CDR1 MDHEN and CDR2 SYDVKM. Trimming shortened V by 5 bases and J by 5 bases, and 11 bases separated the two germline ends. The CDR3 has 13 residues.

The chain carries TRBV10-1 and TRBJ2-1; maybe TRBD1 (6 bases). Germline V gene data show CDR1 as WNHNN and CDR2 as SYGVQD (reference sequence). The CDR3 spans 14 residues. Between the trimmed V and J ends, which lost 5 bases and 0 bases, there was a span of 8 bases. The CDR3 DNA reads TGCGCCAGCAGTAGGGGGAACTCCTACAATGAGCAGTTCTTC. Residues: CASSRGNSYNEQFF.

The chain couples TRBV7-2 to TRBJ1-6; perhaps TRBD1 as D (5 bases). Germline V gene sequence: CDR1 SGHTA, CDR2 FQGNSA. The CDR3 loop spans 17 amino acids. V was cut by 5 bases and J by 4 bases, with 18 bases left in between. DNA of the CDR3: TGTGCCAGCAGCCCAGTCTTTGGGGCTTATTATAATTCACCCCTCCACTTT. It translates to CASSPVFGAYYNSPLHF.

The V call is TRBV20-1, the J call TRBJ1-2; possible D gene TRBD1, 5 bases. CDR1 is DFQATT, CDR2 SNEGSKA, per germline (reference sequence). The CDR3 covers 15 residues. V was trimmed by 3 bases and J by 0 bases, leaving 14 bases between them. The CDR3 region has the DNA TGCAGTGCTAGTTTGGCCAGGGAGGCTAACTATGGCTACACCTTC. This translates into CSASLAREANYGYTF.

The genes are TRBV6-2 or TRBV6-3 and TRBJ1-1, with 7 positions matching TRBD1. CDR1 and CDR2 (germline): MNHEY, SVGEGT. CDR3 length equals 15 residues. V trimming: 6 bases; J trimming: 4 bases; junction bases outside the gene matches: 11. The CDR3 DNA reads as TGTGCCAGCAGCCTCTTAGGCAGGGGGAGCACTGAAGCTTTCTTT. Translated: CASSLLGRGSTEAFF.

This clone was picked up a small number of times. The chain employs TRBV20-1 and TRBJ2-1; TRBD2 agrees at 10 bases. The CDR3 loop spans 18 amino acids. CDR1 and CDR2 from the germline V gene are DFQATT and SNEGSKA (reference sequence). The junction had 11 bases not matched to a gene; V was cut back by 3 bases and J by 0 bases. The DNA of the CDR3 is TGCAGTGCTAGTCTGCAGGGTCGACTAGCGGGCTCCTACAATGAGCAGTTCTTC. This encodes CSASLQGRLAGSYNEQFF.

The table lists this clone with a few counts. The chain carries TRBV5-4 and TRBJ2-7, with D tentatively TRBD2 (5 bases). CDR1 and CDR2 from the germline V gene are SGHNT and YYREEE (reference sequence). The CDR3 loop spans 14 amino acids. Deletions cut 2 bases from V and 2 bases from J, with 11 bases between. This CDR3 reads CASSFFGLTYEQYF. DNA of the CDR3: TGTGCCAGCAGCTTTTTCGGACTTACCTACGAGCAGTACTTC.

The chain has TRBV27 and TRBJ2-3, with 14 bases identical to TRBD2. The V gene end was trimmed by 1 base and the J gene end by 5 bases; junction bases not matched to a gene: 11. The CDR3 covers 19 residues. Germline V gene data show CDR1 as MNHEY and CDR2 as SMNVEV (reference sequence). This chain's CDR3 is CASSLWGTSGSFRLDTQYF. CDR3 sequence (DNA): TGTGCCAGCAGTTTATGGGGGACTAGCGGGAGTTTTCGGTTAGATACGCAGTATTTT.

This chain uses TRBV7-6 with TRBJ2-5, with D possibly matching TRBD1 (6 bases). The CDR3 contains 17 residues. The germline CDR1 and CDR2 sequences are SGHVS and FNYEAQ. Trimming cost V 6 bases and J 4 bases, with 24 bases left between them. This chain's CDR3 is CASSRRFTGTKGETQYF. Written as DNA, the CDR3 is TGTGCCAGCAGTCGTAGATTTACAGGGACCAAGGGAGAGACCCAGTACTTC. Looking up the rest from reference TRBV7-6 and TRBJ2-5 gives the full variable domain: GAGVSQSPRYKVTKRGQDVALRCDPISGHVSLYWYRQALGQGPEFLTYFNYEAQQDKSGLPNDRFSAERPEGSISTLTIQRTEQRDSAMYRCASSRRFTGTKGETQYFGPGTRLLVL.

The chain recombines TRBV7-8 with TRBJ1-2; 8 bases agree with TRBD1. The CDR3 has 13 amino acids. The J segment lost 7 bases and the V segment lost 0 bases, leaving 1 base of the junction unmatched. Looked up from germline, CDR1 is SGHVS and CDR2 is FQNEAQ. The CDR3, as DNA: TGTGCCAGCAGCTTAGCCGGGACAGGTGGCTACACCTTC. Translating gives CASSLAGTGGYTF.

The rearrangement joins TRBV19 to TRBJ2-1; the match to TRBD1 covers 9 bases. After removal of 5 bases from V and 5 bases from J, the junction contained 4 bases not matched to a gene. The CDR3 sequence is 14 residues long. From germline, CDR1 is LNHDA and CDR2 SQIVND (reference sequence). The DNA of the CDR3 is TGTGCCAGTAGTGAGACAGGGGGAAACAATGAGCAGTTCTTC. Translated: CASSETGGNNEQFF. The full variable domain, rest sourced from reference TRBV19 and TRBJ2-1, is DGGITQSPKYLFRKEGQNVTLSCEQNLNHDAMYWYRQDPGQGLRLIYYSQIVNDFQKGDIAEGYSVSREKKESFPLTVTSAQKNPTAFYLCASSETGGNNEQFFGPGTRLTVL.

The chain has TRBV11-3 and TRBJ2-1; TRBD2 matches 7 bases. The CDR3 contains 16 residues. Germline CDR1 is SGHNT and CDR2 is YENEEA. V was pared by 5 bases and J by 8 bases, with 15 bases of the junction left unmatched. For the CDR3, the DNA is TGTGCCAGCAGCCCCAACTGGGGAGGGAATCTCGATGAGCAGTTCTTC. Protein sequence: CASSPNWGGNLDEQFF.

The chain carries TRBV5-1 and TRBJ2-2; 10 bases are a match to TRBD1. V lost 7 bases, J lost 5 bases, and 5 bases stayed unmatched. This CDR3 contains 14 residues. Germline V gene sequence: CDR1 SGHRS, CDR2 YFSETQ. The chain's CDR3 is CASSGQGRTGELFF. In nucleotides, the CDR3 is TGCGCCAGCTCGGGACAGGGGAGGACCGGGGAGCTGTTTTTT.

CDR3 sequence: CASSLGDRVHGYTF. The CDR3 bases are TGTGCCAGCAGTTTAGGGGACAGGGTACATGGCTACACCTTC. The chain combines TRBV28 with TRBJ1-2, with 9 bases that match TRBD1. V shed 2 bases and J 6 bases; nucleotides not matched to a gene: 4. Germline assignment: CDR1 MDHEN and CDR2 SYDVKM. The CDR3 is made up of 14 amino acids.

The V gene is TRBV21-1, the J gene TRBJ2-7; whether TRBD1, the table's D call, matches the DNA was not checked. TRBV21-1 is described as a pseudogene. The CDR3 runs to 15 residues. CDR3 DNA: TGTGCCAGCAGCAAATATTCAGGGAAGAGCTACGAGCAGTACTTC. This gives the protein CASSKYSGKSYEQYF.